This is a list of T cell receptor beta chains from one sample in a study of T-cell reconstitution after alpha-beta-depleted transplantation in children. TCRdb redid the calling of the PCR reads with MiXCR, one entry per CDR3 protein. The sample holds around 700,000 distinct CDR3 sequences; around 13% are singletons and the top ten take 0.75% to 0.85%. The source was PBMCs, collected before TCRalphabeta/CD19-depleted stem cell transplant. Receptor source: a girl aged 2 to 10 with congenital amegakaryocytic thrombocytopenia, due to receive a stem cell transplant. The conserved cysteine and the conserved F or W are not part of the CDR3 here. Each record gives: clone size, J gene, V gene, CDR3 protein. The size field is filled for only some rows; it gives once, few, many or a size class.

size: few; J: TRBJ2-3; V: TRBV20-1; CDR3: SASPQGTSPADTQY
size: many; J: TRBJ2-7; V: TRBV20-1; CDR3: SATLGLAGDEQY
size: -; J: TRBJ2-5; V: TRBV5-1; CDR3: ASSLMLGETQY
size: many; J: TRBJ2-1; V: TRBV7-8; CDR3: ASSLVTSGRGF
size: many; J: TRBJ2-5; V: TRBV12-3/TRBV12-4; CDR3: ASSLGTDLRETQY
size: few; J: TRBJ2-2; V: TRBV10-3; CDR3: AIDRAGTGELF
size: many; J: TRBJ2-7; V: TRBV7-8; CDR3: ASSFTSGRAYEQY
size: many; J: TRBJ2-1; V: TRBV5-1; CDR3: ASSDRAGGFYNEQF
size: few; J: TRBJ2-4; V: TRBV12-3/TRBV12-4; CDR3: ASSYQSGRALGDIQY
size: few; J: TRBJ1-3; V: TRBV15; CDR3: ATSSLQGLTGNTIY
size: many; J: TRBJ2-3; V: TRBV5-1; CDR3: ASKGTDTQY
size: -; J: TRBJ2-4; V: TRBV12-3/TRBV12-4; CDR3: ASSLAVTSSGIQY
size: few; J: TRBJ2-6; V: TRBV27; CDR3: ASSFLPETWGANVLT
size: many; J: TRBJ2-1; V: TRBV12-3/TRBV12-4; CDR3: ASSLGGRAIFEQF
size: -; J: TRBJ2-2; V: TRBV28; CDR3: ASLEGNTGDLF
size: -; J: TRBJ2-3; V: TRBV20-1; CDR3: SARDDGFSTDTQY
size: many; J: TRBJ2-5; V: TRBV9; CDR3: ASSVEEKEETQY
size: many; J: TRBJ2-1; V: TRBV20-1; CDR3: SARELTAAYNEQF
size: -; J: TRBJ2-4; V: TRBV11-2; CDR3: ASSFRDRGSYIQY
size: -; J: TRBJ2-3; V: TRBV7-2; CDR3: ASSLGATTRGDTQY
size: many; J: TRBJ2-2; V: TRBV12-3/TRBV12-4; CDR3: ASRSGTSGRARELF
size: many; J: TRBJ1-5; V: TRBV20-1; CDR3: SATVTGLGNQPQH
size: -; J: TRBJ2-1; V: TRBV5-1; CDR3: ASSSRTPYMTYNEQF
size: few; J: TRBJ2-7; V: TRBV30; CDR3: AWSVDGHEQY
size: few; J: TRBJ2-7; V: TRBV5-5; CDR3: ATYGLAGGEQY